What follows describes a single T cell receptor beta chain. The antigen is unknown. This record comes from a study of vaccination and CD4 T cells after COVID-19. From germline, CDR1 is MNHNS and CDR2 SASEGT. This CDR3 comprises 15 residues. With 2 bases clipped from V and 0 bases from J, the junction kept 4 bases outside the gene matches. Treatment: roughly 10-day PBMC culture with coronavirus spike peptide pools or control peptides (ViraFEST assay). With the Oncomine TCR Beta short-read assay, DNA from cultured CD4+ T cells was sequenced. Genomic DNA was isolated from CD4+ T cells that had been cultured. Via MiXCR, TCRdb re-called the PCR reads, giving one row per CDR3 protein. The table includes about 11,000 distinct CDR3 sequences, approximately 43% detected once.

The sequence was collected from a human donor who had recovered from COVID-19. This chain uses TRBV6-1 with TRBJ2-7; TRBD2 matches at 7 bases. The sample was CD4+ T cells from blood, cultured in vitro. The CDR3, as DNA: TGTGCCAGCAGTGAACAAGCGGGGAGCTCCTACGAGCAGTACTTC. This gives the protein CASSEQAGSSYEQYF.